Below are 5 T cell receptor beta chains sequenced from a single sample in a study of identical twins. From the 5' RACE reads, TCRdb called clonotypes with MiXCR, one entry per CDR3 protein. Among 750,000 to 950,000 distinct CDR3 sequences listed, 12% were seen once. This same sample was also taken into another study, of yellow fever vaccine responses in identical twins.

Sequencing used PBMCs. The receptors shown here come from a woman aged 18-29 years in good health.

In its sample, this clonotype was seen a few times. The chain combines TRBV5-5 with TRBJ1-1; 8 positions match TRBD1. The V gene's germline CDR1 is SGHKS and CDR2 YYEKEE (reference sequence). The CDR3 contains 15 residues. V lost 3 bases to trimming and J lost 6 bases; unmatched junction nucleotides: 10. The CDR3 region has the DNA TGTGCCAGCAGCTCCAAGGACAGGGTAGTCCCTGAAGCTTTCTTT. Translated, it gives CASSSKDRVVPEAFF.

This clonotype has at least ten counts. This chain uses TRBV7-6 with TRBJ2-1, with D perhaps matching TRBD1 (6 bases). V lost 5 bases, J lost 0 bases, and 17 bases lay in between. The CDR3 extends over 17 amino acids. The germline V gene encodes CDR1 SGHVS and CDR2 FNYEAQ. The CDR3 loop reads CASSGYQGISSYNEQFF. The CDR3 DNA follows: TGTGCCAGCAGCGGGTACCAGGGGATCAGCTCCTACAATGAGCAGTTCTTC.

The chain combines TRBV24-1 with TRBJ2-1; possible D gene TRBD1, 6 bases. In germline, CDR1 is KGHDR, CDR2 SFDVKD. The CDR3 covers 12 residues. Trimming shortened V by 4 bases and J by 13 bases, and 13 bases separated the two germline ends. The CDR3 coding sequence is TGTGCCACCAGTGAGACCCAGGGGACACAGTTCTTC. It encodes CATSETQGTQFF.

This clonotype was seen only a few times. The V gene is TRBV10-3, the J gene TRBJ2-1; 9 nucleotides line up with TRBD1. The CDR3 spans 16 residues. The trim removed 1 base at V and 7 bases at J, leaving 8 bases unmatched. Germline V gene lookup returns CDR1 ENHRY and CDR2 SYGVKD. CDR3 protein: CAISEFTGGASNEQFF. CDR3 DNA: TGTGCCATCAGTGAGTTTACAGGGGGCGCCTCAAATGAGCAGTTCTTC.

This clonotype has ten or more counts. This chain connects TRBV2 to TRBJ2-7, with 7 bases identical to TRBD1. Unmatched junction bases numbered 2, after V lost 8 bases and J lost 1 base. Germline V CDR1 and CDR2: SNHLY, FYNNEI. The CDR3 runs 12 residues. CDR3 loop: CASRQGSYEQYF. CDR3 in DNA: TGTGCCAGCCGACAGGGTTCCTACGAGCAGTACTTC.